The 21 T cell receptor beta chains below were found in one sample sequenced in a study of T cells in Graves' hyperthyroidism and ophthalmopathy. RNA transcripts gave rise to amplified TCR beta CDR3 regions. The HTBI set primed first-round TCR CDR3 RT-PCR. From the multiplex PCR reads, TCRdb called clonotypes with MiXCR, one entry per CDR3 protein. Of approximately 700,000 distinct CDR3 sequences in the sample, approximately 16% are singletons; the top ten hold 8.4%. The sequencing sample was made of blood. The receptors originated from a young man with Graves' hyperthyroidism.

This sequence joins TRBV9 and TRBJ2-3, with 8 bases identical to TRBD2. Germline loops: CDR1 SGDLS, CDR2 YYNGEE. The CDR3 has 14 amino acids. V lost 0 bases, J lost 4 bases, and 1 base stayed unmatched. The CDR3 here is CASSVDGRADTQYF. The CDR3 DNA reads TGTGCCAGCAGCGTAGACGGGAGGGCAGATACGCAGTATTTT.

This clonotype showed up many times. Germline and junction disagree at one end, which may indicate a read error. In DNA form, the CDR3 reads TGTGCCAGCAGTTTAGGACAGGGGCCTTACAATGAGCAGTTCTTC. Its protein product is CASSLGQGPYNEQFF. The chain combines TRBV7-9 with TRBJ2-1; 9 bases are shared with TRBD1. The CDR3 totals 15 residues. The germline CDR1 and CDR2 sequences are SEHNR and FQNEAQ (reference sequence).

The V and J genes are TRBV4-1 and TRBJ2-2; possibly TRBD1 for D (6 bases). V was trimmed by 4 bases and J by 0 bases, leaving 15 bases between them. The CDR3 is 17 amino acids. Germline V CDR1 and CDR2: MGHRA, YSYEKL. The CDR3 here is CASSRRNRDPNTGELFF. The CDR3 DNA reads TGCGCCAGCAGCCGTAGAAACAGGGACCCGAACACCGGGGAGCTGTTTTTT.

This clonotype was detected many times. J is TRBJ1-4 and V is TRBV12-3 or TRBV12-4; 8 positions match TRBD1. V trimming: 5 bases; J trimming: 5 bases; junction bases outside the gene matches: 7. The CDR3 loop spans 15 amino acids. CDR3 amino acids: CASSPGTGPNEKLFF. The CDR3 nucleotides are TGTGCCAGCAGTCCCGGGACAGGTCCCAATGAAAAACTGTTTTTT.

This clonotype has a count of ten or more. This sequence joins TRBV18 and TRBJ2-2, with 8 positions matching TRBD2. The V and J ends lost 5 bases and 0 bases, in that order; junction bases with no gene match: 5. The CDR3 runs 16 residues. Germline CDR1 reads KGHSH; CDR2 reads LQKENI. The chain's CDR3 is CASSTDSGTNTGELFF. In DNA, the CDR3 is TGTGCCAGCTCAACCGATAGCGGGACGAACACCGGGGAGCTGTTTTTT.

This clonotype was seen repeatedly, ten times or more. The CDR3 DNA sequence: TGTGCCAGCAGCGCTCCCGGGACTTACGATACGCAGTATTTT. This translates into CASSAPGTYDTQYF. This sequence joins TRBV11-2 and TRBJ2-3, with D perhaps TRBD2 (6 bases). In germline, CDR1 is SGHAT, CDR2 FQNNGV. This CDR3 has 14 residues. V was clipped by 5 bases and J by 6 bases, with 15 bases between them. The full variable domain, completed using reference TRBV11-2 and TRBJ2-3, is EAGVAQSPRYKIIEKRQSVAFWCNPISGHATLYWYQQILGQGPKLLIQFQNNGVVDDSQLPKDRFSAERLKGVDSTLKIQPAKLEDSAVYLCASSAPGTYDTQYFGPGTRLTVL.

This clonotype was observed a few times. This chain links TRBV7-9 with TRBJ1-5, with TRBD1 as a possible D gene (5 bases). Trimming cost V 5 bases and J 7 bases, with 18 bases left between them. The CDR3 is 15 residues long. CDR1 SEHNR and CDR2 FQNEAQ come from the germline V gene (reference sequence). In DNA form, the CDR3 reads TGTGCCAGCAGCCCCGGTGGGGCCCCAAAGCAGCCCCAGCATTTT. It specifies CASSPGGAPKQPQHF.

Ten or more counts support this clonotype. V usage is TRBV6-2 or TRBV6-3 and J usage is TRBJ2-3, with D tentatively TRBD1 or TRBD2 (6 bases each). The V gene's germline CDR1 is MNHEY and CDR2 SVGEGT. The V end was cut by 6 bases, the J end by 1 base, with 11 bases between. The CDR3 is made up of 14 amino acids. The CDR3 DNA reads TGTGCCAGCAGAGGGGGGCCTCGCACAGATACGCAGTATTTT. It encodes CASRGGPRTDTQYF.

This clonotype came up many times. The chain is built from TRBV28 and TRBJ2-5; the D gene could be TRBD1 or TRBD2 (6 bases each). V dropped 2 bases and J dropped 4 bases, with 11 bases sitting between them. The CDR3 length is 14 residues. The V gene's germline CDR1 is MDHEN and CDR2 SYDVKM. This CDR3 is CASSLGGRVETQYF. The DNA for the CDR3 is TGTGCCAGCAGTTTAGGGGGGCGCGTAGAGACCCAGTACTTC.

This clonotype appeared many times. This rearrangement joins TRBV10-3 to TRBJ1-2, with no clear D. The CDR3 has 13 amino acids. Germline assignment: CDR1 ENHRY and CDR2 SYGVKD. The V gene lost 6 bases and the J gene lost 0 bases, with 8 bases spanning the gap. CDR3 protein: CAIRAEANYGYTF. The CDR3 coding sequence is TGTGCCATCAGAGCGGAAGCTAACTATGGCTACACCTTC.

V usage is TRBV25-1 and J usage is TRBJ2-2; D unclear. Germline loops: CDR1 MGHDK, CDR2 SYGVNS. The CDR3 has 15 amino acids. V was clipped by 2 bases and J by 5 bases, with 12 bases between them. CDR3 nucleotide sequence: TGTGCCAGCAGTGAAGTGAAGGGTTGGACCGGGGAGCTGTTTTTT. Its translation is CASSEVKGWTGELFF.

The V gene is TRBV4-3, the J gene TRBJ2-1; 10 bases fit TRBD2. Germline CDR1 reads LGHNA; CDR2 reads YSLEER. J was trimmed by 10 bases and V by 0 bases; bases with no gene match: 9. The CDR3 consists of 16 residues. The CDR3 spells CASSQDRIAGGPEQFF. The CDR3 nucleotides read TGCGCCAGCAGCCAAGATAGAATAGCGGGAGGCCCGGAGCAGTTCTTC.

This clonotype occurred a few times. The genes are TRBV10-1 and TRBJ2-2; 7 positions agree with TRBD2. V shed 6 bases and J 7 bases; nucleotides not matched to a gene: 8. This CDR3 has 14 residues. CDR1 is WNHNN and CDR2 is SYGVQD in the germline V gene (reference sequence). CDR3 sequence reads: CASRVERGIGELFF. DNA for the CDR3: TGCGCCAGCAGAGTGGAGCGGGGCATCGGGGAGCTGTTTTTT.

This chain connects TRBV20-1 to TRBJ2-3; maybe TRBD2 (5 bases). CDR3 length equals 15 residues. Germline V gives CDR1 DFQATT, CDR2 SNEGSKA (reference sequence). The V end lost 0 bases, the J end lost 2 bases, and 12 bases lay between the germline ends. CDR3 sequence reads: CSARDSRGHTDTQYF. As DNA, the CDR3 is TGCAGTGCTAGAGATTCTCGCGGGCACACAGATACGCAGTATTTT.

This clonotype was picked up many times. The chain employs TRBV6-1 and TRBJ1-4; the D gene is possibly TRBD1 (5 bases). Germline-derived CDR1 and CDR2 are MNHNS and SASEGT. This CDR3 spans 13 amino acids. V lost 9 bases to trimming and J lost 4 bases, with 12 bases between them. The CDR3 here is CASKDNVNEKLFF. The DNA of the CDR3 is TGTGCCAGTAAGGACAACGTTAATGAAAAACTGTTTTTT.

The rearrangement joins TRBV7-9 to TRBJ2-2; perhaps TRBD2 as D (5 bases). V was cut by 1 base and J by 3 bases, with 9 bases left in between. Germline V gives CDR1 SEHNR, CDR2 FQNEAQ (reference sequence). The CDR3 loop spans 15 amino acids. The CDR3 DNA is TGTGCCAGCAGCTTAGTCCTAGCAGACACCGGGGAGCTGTTTTTT. Translation: CASSLVLADTGELFF. Full variable domain (remainder filled in from reference TRBV7-9 and TRBJ2-2): DTGVSQNPRHKITKRGQNVTFRCDPISEHNRLYWYRQTLGQGPEFLTYFQNEAQLEKSRLLSDRFSAERPKGSFSTLEIQRTEQGDSAMYLCASSLVLADTGELFFGEGSRLTVL.

This clonotype was counted ten times or more. The J gene is TRBJ1-2, the V gene TRBV19; the D is unclear. CDR3 length: 16 amino acids. CDR1 and CDR2 (germline): LNHDA, SQIVND (reference sequence). The ends were cut back, 0 bases at V and 6 bases at J, with 17 bases in the middle. CDR3 in DNA: TGTGCCAGTAGTATAGATGGCGGGCCGACCTATGATGGCTACACCTTC. Amino acids: CASSIDGGPTYDGYTF.

The table lists this clonotype with a few counts. The chain combines TRBV6-1 with TRBJ2-5; 7 positions agree with TRBD2. The length of the CDR3 is 14 residues. Per the germline V gene, CDR1 is MNHNS and CDR2 is SASEGT. Trimming removed 6 bases from V and 5 bases from J; junction bases left unmatched: 9. CDR3 DNA sequence: TGTGCCAGCAGCGACGGGGGGATAGGGGAGACCCAGTACTTC. Protein product: CASSDGGIGETQYF.

This clonotype has only a few counts. The rearrangement uses TRBV10-3 and TRBJ2-6, with 9 bases that match TRBD2. Germline CDR1 and CDR2: ENHRY and SYGVKD. V lost 10 bases, J lost 2 bases, and 12 bases stayed unmatched. This CDR3 has 17 amino acids. The CDR3: CATKFSGSFPGANVLTF. The CDR3 DNA reads as TGTGCCACGAAATTTAGCGGGAGCTTTCCTGGGGCCAACGTCCTGACTTTC.

This clonotype was counted ten times or more. The genes are TRBV2 and TRBJ2-7, with 7 bases aligning to TRBD2. CDR1 and CDR2 from the germline V gene are SNHLY and FYNNEI. The V and J ends lost 4 bases and 0 bases, in that order; junction bases with no gene match: 3. This CDR3 has 14 residues. The CDR3 reads CASSVSGNSYEQYF. The DNA for the CDR3 is TGTGCCAGCAGTGTAAGCGGGAACTCCTACGAGCAGTACTTC.

The chain joins TRBV20-1 to TRBJ1-3; D unresolved. This CDR3 contains 14 residues. Between the trimmed V and J ends, which lost 0 bases and 0 bases, there was a span of 6 bases. Per germline, CDR1 DFQATT and CDR2 SNEGSKA (reference sequence). CDR3 protein: CSARDQTSGNTIYF. As DNA, the CDR3 is TGCAGTGCTAGAGATCAAACCTCTGGAAACACCATATATTTT.